These 28 T cell receptor beta chains were sequenced from one sample in a study of T cell repertoires in cytomegalovirus infection. TCRdb re-analysed the reads in MiXCR, keeping a single row per CDR3 protein. Of under 800,000 distinct CDR3 sequences in the sample, 20% to 25% were seen once. Sequenced sample: CD8+ T cells from PBMCs. The source is a human donor in good health (CMV status not recorded). Some clones in this sample may be carry-over from other donors' samples.

The chain has TRBV6-2 or TRBV6-3 and TRBJ2-5; D call uncertain. Germline values: CDR1 MNHEY, CDR2 SVGEGT. Trimming left V 6 bases short and J 2 bases short, with 16 bases between. The length of the CDR3 is 15 residues. CDR3 DNA sequence: TGTGCCAGCAGGGACGGATCTCTGGGACAAGAGACCCAGTACTTC. Translated, it gives CASRDGSLGQETQYF.

This clonotype has only a few counts. The CDR3 coding sequence is TGTGCCAGCAGCCAAGTGGGTCAGCCCAACACTGAAGCTTTCTTT. Translating it yields CASSQVGQPNTEAFF. V and J are TRBV14 and TRBJ1-1; unclear D gene. This CDR3 contains 15 residues. With 1 base removed from V and 2 bases from J, the gap between germline ends came to 11 bases. The germline V gene encodes CDR1 SGHDN and CDR2 FVKESK. The full variable domain, completed using reference TRBV14 and TRBJ1-1, is EAGVTQFPSHSVIEKGQTVTLRCDPISGHDNLYWYRRVMGKEIKFLLHFVKESKQDESGMPNNRFLAERTGGTYSTLKVQPAELEDSGVYFCASSQVGQPNTEAFFGQGTRLTVV.

This clonotype was observed a handful of times. The chain recombines TRBV9 with TRBJ2-3; D possibly corresponds to TRBD1 (5 bases). Germline values: CDR1 SGDLS, CDR2 YYNGEE. The CDR3 extends over 13 amino acids. V shed 0 bases and J shed 10 bases, with 12 bases lying between them. The CDR3 DNA reads as TGTGCCAGCAGCGTAGAGGCAGGGAAGCCGCAGTATTTT. Translated: CASSVEAGKPQYF.

The chain joins TRBV7-9 to TRBJ2-5; TRBD2 aligns across 7 bases. The junction had 6 bases not matched to a gene; V was cut back by 4 bases and J by 1 base. Germline V gives CDR1 SEHNR, CDR2 FQNEAQ (reference sequence). The CDR3 consists of 15 residues. The CDR3 protein is CASSSTAGVQETQYF. The CDR3 nucleotides are TGTGCCAGCAGCTCAACCGCGGGGGTCCAAGAGACCCAGTACTTC.

This clonotype has a handful of counts. The genes are TRBV6-6 and TRBJ2-1; weak D call: TRBD1 (6 bases). V was shortened by 7 bases and J by 3 bases, with 22 bases between the two germline ends. The CDR3 is 17 amino acids. Germline V CDR1 and CDR2: MNHNY, SVGAGI (reference sequence). CDR3 region: CASTAGARVWYYNEQFF. Written as DNA, the CDR3 is TGTGCCAGCACAGCAGGGGCTAGGGTTTGGTACTACAATGAGCAGTTCTTC.

The sample holds many counts of this clonotype. The chain has TRBV12-3 or TRBV12-4 and TRBJ2-2; D gene ambiguous. CDR3 length: 12 amino acids. V was trimmed by 4 bases and J by 5 bases, leaving 5 bases between them. The CDR3 DNA is TGTGCCAGCAGTTGGCCGACCGGGGAGCTGTTTTTT. Amino acid sequence: CASSWPTGELFF.

This clonotype was picked up many times. This sequence joins TRBV7-6 and TRBJ1-1, with a possible D match to TRBD1 (5 bases). The length of the CDR3 is 14 residues. The V gene's germline CDR1 is SGHVS and CDR2 FNYEAQ. The V end lost 5 bases, the J end lost 8 bases, and 18 bases lay between the germline ends. CDR3 sequence (DNA): TGTGCCAGCAGCAGCGGCGGGGCTCCACTCGAAGCTTTCTTT. This encodes CASSSGGAPLEAFF.

As concerns this clonotype: Sequence at one end of the junction differs from germline and may be a read error. The chain carries TRBV7-6 and TRBJ2-2; D assignment may be TRBD1 or TRBD2 (6 bases each). This CDR3 comprises 15 residues. The germline gives CDR1 SGHVS, CDR2 FNYEAQ. The CDR3 loop reads CVSSRLEGGTGELFF. The DNA for the CDR3 is TGTGTCAGCAGTCGACTAGAAGGGGGCACCGGGGAGCTGTTTTTT. The whole variable domain, remainder taken from reference TRBV7-6 and TRBJ2-2, is GAGVSQSPRYKVTKRGQDVALRCDPISGHVSLYWYRQALGQGPEFLTYFNYEAQQDKSGLPNDRFSAERPEGSISTLTIQRTEQRDSAMYRCVSSRLEGGTGELFFGEGSRLTVL.

V gene TRBV6-2 or TRBV6-3 combines with J gene TRBJ2-1; 12 positions match TRBD2. This CDR3 comprises 16 residues. J was trimmed by 2 bases and V by 5 bases; bases with no gene match: 4. Germline V gene lookup returns CDR1 MNHEY and CDR2 SVGEGT. CDR3 in amino acids: CASSGPSGGAYNEQFF. CDR3 bases: TGTGCCAGCAGTGGACCTAGCGGGGGGGCCTACAATGAGCAGTTCTTC.

V gene TRBV6-5 combines with J gene TRBJ2-1; D is possibly TRBD1 (6 bases). This CDR3 is built from 15 residues. Germline V gives CDR1 MNHEY, CDR2 SVGAGI. V was clipped by 7 bases and J by 7 bases, with 20 bases between them. CDR3 in DNA: TGTGCCAGCACCCCGACAGGCCCATACATGAATGAGCAGTTCTTC. It is translated as CASTPTGPYMNEQFF.

The chain links TRBV28 to TRBJ2-4; D perhaps matches TRBD1 (6 bases). The CDR3 length is 16 residues. Germline V gene lookup returns CDR1 MDHEN and CDR2 SYDVKM. Trimming removed 7 bases from V and 0 bases from J, with 16 bases in between. CDR3 sequence: CASNRDRTLAKNIQYF. CDR3 nucleotides: TGTGCCAGCAACCGAGACAGGACATTAGCCAAAAACATTCAGTACTTC.

Remarks on this clonotype: This could be a read error, since a much larger clone is one nucleotide away. The rearrangement joins TRBV7-8 to TRBJ2-2; D gene uncertain. CDR3 length: 10 amino acids. Per the germline V gene, CDR1 is SGHVS and CDR2 is FQNEAQ. The CDR3 loop reads CVVNTGELFF. The CDR3 region has the DNA TGTGTCGTAAACACCGGGGAGCTGTTTTTT. The full variable domain, with the rest looked up from reference TRBV7-8 and TRBJ2-2, is GAGVSQSPRYKVAKRGQDVALRCDPISGHVSLFWYQQALGQGPEFLTYFQNEAQLDKSGLPSDRFFAERPEGSVSTLKIQRTQQEDSAVYLCVVNTGELFFGEGSRLTVL.

Remarks on this clonotype: The junction departs from the called germline gene at one end, perhaps through a read error. The chain carries TRBV12-3 or TRBV12-4 and TRBJ2-5, with D perhaps matching TRBD1 or TRBD2 (5 bases each). The CDR3 has 15 amino acids. For the CDR3, the DNA is TGTGTCAGCACCTGGGGGAATGGGCACCAAGAGACCCAGTACTTC. Translated: CVSTWGNGHQETQYF.

The V and J genes are TRBV20-1 and TRBJ2-1, with 7 bases identical to TRBD1. With 1 base clipped from V and 2 bases from J, the junction kept 17 bases outside the gene matches. This CDR3 spans 19 amino acids. Germline V gene sequence: CDR1 DFQATT, CDR2 SNEGSKA (reference sequence). The CDR3 protein is CSARVRGTVGPRTYNEQFF. The CDR3 DNA reads as TGCAGTGCTAGAGTCCGAGGGACAGTGGGCCCCAGAACCTACAATGAGCAGTTCTTC.

This clonotype was seen a few times. The chain is built from TRBV29-1 and TRBJ2-5; D is uncertain. Deletions cut 0 bases from V and 4 bases from J, with 12 bases between. This CDR3 has 14 amino acids. CDR1 and CDR2 (germline): SQVTM, ANQGSEA. The CDR3 nucleotides read TGCAGCGTTGAAGATTATGGGCAGATAGAGACCCAGTACTTC. Translated: CSVEDYGQIETQYF. Full variable domain (remainder filled in from reference TRBV29-1 and TRBJ2-5): SAVISQKPSRDICQRGTSLTIQCQVDSQVTMMFWYRQQPGQSLTLIATANQGSEATYESGFVIDKFPISRPNLTFSTLTVSNMSPEDSSIYLCSVEDYGQIETQYFGPGTRLLVL.

This clonotype was detected many times. The V and J genes are TRBV7-9 and TRBJ1-1; 7 bases align to TRBD1. CDR3 length equals 12 residues. Germline values: CDR1 SEHNR, CDR2 FQNEAQ (reference sequence). V was clipped by 5 bases and J by 6 bases; unmatched bases: 3. CDR3: CASSGRGAEAFF. CDR3 nucleotides: TGTGCCAGCAGCGGCAGGGGGGCTGAAGCTTTCTTT.

Note on this clonotype: Sequence at one end of the junction differs from germline and may be a read error. The genes are TRBV4-3 and TRBJ1-4; D gene uncertain. Germline loops: CDR1 LGHNA, CDR2 YSLEER. CDR3 length: 15 amino acids. This CDR3 reads CANSQDRLANEKLFF. DNA of the CDR3: TGCGCCAACAGCCAAGATCGTCTGGCAAATGAAAAACTGTTTTTT.

The rearrangement joins TRBV4-2 to TRBJ2-3; 7 bases align to TRBD1. Germline CDR1 and CDR2: LGHNA and YNFKEQ. The CDR3 is 16 amino acids. The ends lost 1 base at V and 10 bases at J; junction bases unmatched: 14. DNA of the CDR3: TGTGCCAGCAGCCAAGGACAGGGATCGGGTTTTAGATCGCAGTATTTT. Translating gives CASSQGQGSGFRSQYF.

The rearrangement uses TRBV30 and TRBJ1-4, with D unclear. The CDR3 contains 14 residues. Looked up from germline, CDR1 is GTSNPN and CDR2 is SVGIG (reference sequence). With 3 bases removed from V and 8 bases from J, the gap between germline ends came to 16 bases. The CDR3 protein is CAWRESPTGEKLFF. CDR3 in DNA: TGTGCCTGGAGGGAGAGTCCGACGGGGGAAAAACTGTTTTTT.

This clonotype was observed many times. The V call is TRBV7-9, the J call TRBJ1-5, with D possibly being TRBD1 (6 bases). Deletions cut 1 base from V and 4 bases from J, with 8 bases between. This CDR3 spans 14 amino acids. Germline CDR1 and CDR2: SEHNR and FQNEAQ (reference sequence). The CDR3 nucleotides are TGTGCCAGCAGCTTAGAGGGGGTTAATCAGCCCCAGCATTTT. Its protein is CASSLEGVNQPQHF.

The genes are TRBV2 and TRBJ1-2; D gene uncertain. Deletions cut 4 bases from V and 0 bases from J, with 9 bases between. This CDR3 region has 14 residues. Germline values: CDR1 SNHLY, CDR2 FYNNEI. The CDR3: CASSVPGANYGYTF. CDR3 bases: TGTGCCAGCAGTGTCCCGGGAGCTAACTATGGCTACACCTTC.

This clonotype was counted a few times. The chain has TRBV15 and TRBJ2-1, with 8 bases fitting TRBD1. After removal of 0 bases from V and 6 bases from J, the junction contained 4 bases not matched to a gene. From germline, CDR1 is LNHNV and CDR2 YYDKDF (reference sequence). The CDR3 has 15 residues. The CDR3 sequence is CATSRDRQGINEQFF. DNA of the CDR3: TGTGCCACCAGCAGAGATCGACAGGGGATCAATGAGCAGTTCTTC. Combining the CDR3 with reference TRBV15 and TRBJ2-1 gives the whole variable domain DAMVIQNPRYQVTQFGKPVTLSCSQTLNHNVMYWYQQKSSQAPKLLFHYYDKDFNNEADTPDNFQSRRPNTSFCFLDIRSPGLGDTAMYLCATSRDRQGINEQFFGPGTRLTVL.

CDR3 nucleotide sequence: TGTGCCACCGTGACACGTCACGGCATTCAGTACTTC. It codes for CATVTRHGIQYF. The chain uses TRBV2 and TRBJ2-4; D unresolved. This CDR3 spans 12 amino acids. Trimming removed 10 bases from V and 9 bases from J, with 16 bases in between. Looked up from germline, CDR1 is SNHLY and CDR2 is FYNNEI.

This clonotype was recorded a few times. CDR3 DNA: TGCAGTGCTAAGGAACGACGGACAGGGAATCAGCCCCAGCATTTT. It codes for CSAKERRTGNQPQHF. The chain couples TRBV20-1 to TRBJ1-5, with 8 bases aligning to TRBD1. The CDR3 has 15 residues. The germline gives CDR1 DFQATT, CDR2 SNEGSKA (reference sequence). V shed 4 bases, J shed 4 bases, and the junction held 9 bases outside the gene matches.

A few counts support this clonotype. The chain links TRBV5-5 to TRBJ2-5; TRBD1 or TRBD2 may be the D gene (5 bases each). This CDR3 region has 15 residues. The germline gives CDR1 SGHKS, CDR2 YYEKEE (reference sequence). With 5 bases removed from V and 4 bases from J, the gap between germline ends came to 18 bases. Here the CDR3 reads CASSLDTTGPETQYF. In DNA form, the CDR3 reads TGTGCCAGCAGTCTGGACACCACGGGACCAGAGACCCAGTACTTC. The complete variable domain, with remaining parts taken from reference TRBV5-5 and TRBJ2-5, reads DAGVTQSPTHLIKTRGQQVTLRCSPISGHKSVSWYQQVLGQGPQFIFQYYEKEERGRGNFPDRFSARQFPNYSSELNVNALLLGDSALYLCASSLDTTGPETQYFGPGTRLLVL.

The chain carries TRBV7-3 and TRBJ2-7, with D possibly being TRBD2 (6 bases). CDR3 length: 14 amino acids. The V gene lost 5 bases and the J gene lost 5 bases, with 16 bases spanning the gap. Germline CDR1 reads SGHTA; CDR2 reads FQGTGA. The DNA of the CDR3 is TGTGCCAGCAGCCTTTCCGGGGGAACGGACGAGCAGTACGTC. This sequence encodes CASSLSGGTDEQYV.

The chain carries TRBV28 and TRBJ2-3, with 9 bases aligning to TRBD2. Germline V gene lookup returns CDR1 MDHEN and CDR2 SYDVKM. The CDR3 covers 17 residues. V dropped 2 bases and J dropped 1; count of bases not matched to a gene: 7. This CDR3 reads CASSLVGGTSCTDTQYF. As DNA, the CDR3 is TGTGCCAGCAGTTTAGTGGGAGGGACTAGCTGCACAGATACGCAGTATTTT. The full variable domain, completed using reference TRBV28 and TRBJ2-3, is DVKVTQSSRYLVKRTGEKVFLECVQDMDHENMFWYRQDPGLGLRLIYFSYDVKMKEKGDIPEGYSVSREKKERFSLILESASTNQTSMYLCASSLVGGTSCTDTQYFGPGTRLTVL.

This clonotype was counted a few times. The chain combines TRBV20-1 with TRBJ2-7; 7 bases align to TRBD1. Losses at the gene ends were 4 bases for V and 3 bases for J; bases not matched to a gene: 6. CDR3 length: 13 amino acids. The V gene's germline CDR1 is DFQATT and CDR2 SNEGSKA (reference sequence). Written as DNA, the CDR3 is TGCAGTGCTAAGACAGGGTGGGACTACGAGCAGTACGTC. Translation: CSAKTGWDYEQYV.